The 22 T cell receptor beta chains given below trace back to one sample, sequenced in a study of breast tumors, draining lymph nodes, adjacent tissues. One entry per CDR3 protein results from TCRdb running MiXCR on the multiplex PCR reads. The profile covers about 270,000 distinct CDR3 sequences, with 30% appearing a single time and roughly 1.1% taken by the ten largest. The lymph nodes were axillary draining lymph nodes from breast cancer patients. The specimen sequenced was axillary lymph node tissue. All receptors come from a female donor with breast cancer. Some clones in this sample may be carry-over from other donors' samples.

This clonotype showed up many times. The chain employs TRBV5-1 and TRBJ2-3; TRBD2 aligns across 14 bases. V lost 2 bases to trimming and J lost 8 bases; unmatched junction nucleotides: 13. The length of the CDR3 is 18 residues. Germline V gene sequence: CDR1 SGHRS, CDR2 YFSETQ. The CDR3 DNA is TGCGCCAGCAGCTTCCCCATCGAGGGACTAGCGGGAGATGGTACGCAGTATTTT. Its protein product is CASSFPIEGLAGDGTQYF.

This chain's CDR3 is CASSARRRERWEQFF. CDR3 DNA sequence: TGTGCCAGCAGTGCTCGGCGGCGGGAGCGCTGGGAGCAGTTCTTC. This rearrangement joins TRBV25-1 to TRBJ2-1; 7 nucleotides align to TRBD2. Germline values: CDR1 MGHDK, CDR2 SYGVNS. This CDR3 has 15 amino acids. J lost 10 bases, V lost 4 bases, and 13 bases had no gene match.

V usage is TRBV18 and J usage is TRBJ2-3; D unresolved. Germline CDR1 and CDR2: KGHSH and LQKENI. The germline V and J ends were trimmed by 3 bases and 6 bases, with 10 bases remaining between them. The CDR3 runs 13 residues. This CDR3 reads CASSPIVADTQYF. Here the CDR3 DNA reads TGTGCCAGCTCACCCATCGTGGCGGATACGCAGTATTTT.

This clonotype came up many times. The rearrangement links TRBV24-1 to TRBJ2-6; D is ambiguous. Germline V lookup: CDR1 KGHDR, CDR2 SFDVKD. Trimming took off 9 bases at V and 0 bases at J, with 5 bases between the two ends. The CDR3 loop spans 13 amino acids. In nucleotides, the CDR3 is TGTGCCACCGTGCACTCTGGGGCCAACGTCCTGACTTTC. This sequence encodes CATVHSGANVLTF.

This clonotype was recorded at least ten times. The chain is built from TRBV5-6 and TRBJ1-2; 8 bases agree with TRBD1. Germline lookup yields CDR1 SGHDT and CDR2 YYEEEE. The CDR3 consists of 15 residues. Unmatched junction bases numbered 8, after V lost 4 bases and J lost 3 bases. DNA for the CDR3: TGTGCCAGCAGCGGCGAAGGACAGGGTGACTATGGCTACACCTTC. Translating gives CASSGEGQGDYGYTF.

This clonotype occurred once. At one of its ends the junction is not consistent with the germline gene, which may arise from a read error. The CDR3 DNA sequence: TGCGCCAGCAAAGTTCCAGGGCCGGACACTGAAGCTCTCTTT. Its translation is CASKVPGPDTEALF. This chain uses TRBV10-2 with TRBJ1-1, with D perhaps matching TRBD1 (5 bases). This CDR3 has 14 amino acids. Per germline, CDR1 WSHSY and CDR2 SAAADI.

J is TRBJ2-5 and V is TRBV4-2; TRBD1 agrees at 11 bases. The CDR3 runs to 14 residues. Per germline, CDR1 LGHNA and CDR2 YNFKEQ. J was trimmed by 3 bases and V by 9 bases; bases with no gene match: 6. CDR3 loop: CARSPGQGEETQYF. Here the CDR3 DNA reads TGTGCCAGGAGTCCGGGACAGGGGGAAGAGACCCAGTACTTC.

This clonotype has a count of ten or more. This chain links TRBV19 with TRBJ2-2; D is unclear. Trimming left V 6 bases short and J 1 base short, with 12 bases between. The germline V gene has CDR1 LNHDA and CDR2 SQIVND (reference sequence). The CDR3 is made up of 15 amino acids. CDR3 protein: CASSARVLNTGELFF. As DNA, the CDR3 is TGTGCCAGTAGCGCAAGGGTCTTGAACACCGGGGAGCTGTTTTTT. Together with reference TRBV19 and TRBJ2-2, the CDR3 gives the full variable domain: DGGITQSPKYLFRKEGQNVTLSCEQNLNHDAMYWYRQDPGQGLRLIYYSQIVNDFQKGDIAEGYSVSREKKESFPLTVTSAQKNPTAFYLCASSARVLNTGELFFGEGSRLTVL.

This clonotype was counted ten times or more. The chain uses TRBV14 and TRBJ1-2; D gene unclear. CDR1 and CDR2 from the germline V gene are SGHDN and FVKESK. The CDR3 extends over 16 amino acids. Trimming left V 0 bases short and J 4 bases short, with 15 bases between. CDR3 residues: CASSQDGKGRGYGYTF. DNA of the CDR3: TGTGCCAGCAGCCAAGATGGGAAGGGTCGCGGCTATGGCTACACCTTC. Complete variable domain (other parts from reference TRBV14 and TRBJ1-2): EAGVTQFPSHSVIEKGQTVTLRCDPISGHDNLYWYRRVMGKEIKFLLHFVKESKQDESGMPNNRFLAERTGGTYSTLKVQPAELEDSGVYFCASSQDGKGRGYGYTFGSGTRLTVV.

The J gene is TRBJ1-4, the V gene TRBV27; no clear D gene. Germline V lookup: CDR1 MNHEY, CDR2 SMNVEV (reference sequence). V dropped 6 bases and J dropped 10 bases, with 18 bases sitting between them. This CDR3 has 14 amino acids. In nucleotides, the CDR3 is TGTGCCAGCAGCCCGTCGGGAGGCCGGGGAAAACTGTTTTTT. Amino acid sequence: CASSPSGGRGKLFF.

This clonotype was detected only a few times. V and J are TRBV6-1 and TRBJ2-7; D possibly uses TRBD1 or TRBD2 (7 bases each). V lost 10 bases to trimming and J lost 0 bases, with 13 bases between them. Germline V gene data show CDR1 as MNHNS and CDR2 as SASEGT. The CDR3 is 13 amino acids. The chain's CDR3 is CATRGGSSYEQYF. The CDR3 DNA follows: TGTGCCACCAGGGGGGGCAGCTCCTACGAGCAGTACTTC.

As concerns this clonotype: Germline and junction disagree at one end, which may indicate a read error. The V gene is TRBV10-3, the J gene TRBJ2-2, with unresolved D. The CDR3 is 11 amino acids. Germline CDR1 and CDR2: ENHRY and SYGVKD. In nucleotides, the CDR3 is TGTGCCATCAGTGACACAGGGGAGCTGTTTTTT. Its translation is CAISDTGELFF.

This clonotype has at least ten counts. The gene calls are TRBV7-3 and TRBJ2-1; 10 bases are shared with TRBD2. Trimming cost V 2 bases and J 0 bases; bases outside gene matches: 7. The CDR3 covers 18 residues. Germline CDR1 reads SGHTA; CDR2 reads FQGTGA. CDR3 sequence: CASSLRPGTSDSYNEQFF. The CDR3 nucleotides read TGTGCCAGCAGCTTACGACCCGGGACTAGCGACTCCTACAATGAGCAGTTCTTC.

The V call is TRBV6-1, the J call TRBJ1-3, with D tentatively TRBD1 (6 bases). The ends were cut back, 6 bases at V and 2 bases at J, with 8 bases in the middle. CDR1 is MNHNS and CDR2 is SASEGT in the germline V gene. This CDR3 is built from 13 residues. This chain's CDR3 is CASRSGAGNTIYF. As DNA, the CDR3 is TGTGCCAGCAGATCAGGGGCTGGAAACACCATATATTTT.

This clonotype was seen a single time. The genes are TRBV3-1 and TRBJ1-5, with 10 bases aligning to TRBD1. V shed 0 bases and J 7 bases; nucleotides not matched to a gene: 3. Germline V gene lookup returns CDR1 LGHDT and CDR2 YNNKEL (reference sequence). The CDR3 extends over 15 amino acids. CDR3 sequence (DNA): TGTGCCAGCAGCCAAGATGGGACAGGGGCGCAGCCCCAGCATTTT. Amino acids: CASSQDGTGAQPQHF.

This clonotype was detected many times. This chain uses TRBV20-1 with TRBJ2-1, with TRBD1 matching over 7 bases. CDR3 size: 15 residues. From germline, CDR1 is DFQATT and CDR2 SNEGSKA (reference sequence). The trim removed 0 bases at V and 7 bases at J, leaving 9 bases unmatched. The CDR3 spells CSARDDARGRNEQFF. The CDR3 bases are TGCAGTGCTAGAGATGATGCCAGGGGGAGAAATGAGCAGTTCTTC.

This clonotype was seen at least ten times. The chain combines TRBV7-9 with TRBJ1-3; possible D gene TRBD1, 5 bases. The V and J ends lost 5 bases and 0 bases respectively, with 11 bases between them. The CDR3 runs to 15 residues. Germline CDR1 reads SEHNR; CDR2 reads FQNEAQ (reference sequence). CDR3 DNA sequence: TGTGCCAGCAGCGCCCAGGGAGGCTCTGGAAACACCATATATTTT. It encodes CASSAQGGSGNTIYF.

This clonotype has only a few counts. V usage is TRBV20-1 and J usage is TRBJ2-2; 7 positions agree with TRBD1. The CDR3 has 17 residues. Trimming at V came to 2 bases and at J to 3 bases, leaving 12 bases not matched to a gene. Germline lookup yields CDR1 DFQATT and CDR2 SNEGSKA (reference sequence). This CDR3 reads CSARPMNRGVDTGELFF. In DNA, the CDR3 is TGCAGTGCTAGACCTATGAACAGGGGTGTGGACACCGGGGAGCTGTTTTTT.

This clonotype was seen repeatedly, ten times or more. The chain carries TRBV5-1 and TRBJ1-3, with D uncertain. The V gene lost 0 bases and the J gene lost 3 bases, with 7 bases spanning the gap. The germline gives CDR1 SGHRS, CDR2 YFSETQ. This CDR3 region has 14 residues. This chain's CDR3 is CASSLATDGNTIYF. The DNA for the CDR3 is TGCGCCAGCAGCTTGGCAACTGATGGAAACACCATATATTTT.

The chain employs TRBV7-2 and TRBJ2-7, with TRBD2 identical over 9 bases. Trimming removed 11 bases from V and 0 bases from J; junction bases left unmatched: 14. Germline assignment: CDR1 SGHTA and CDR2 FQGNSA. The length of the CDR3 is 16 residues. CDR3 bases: TGTGCCCATTGGGGCGGGAGGGCCGAGGTCTCCTACGAGCAGTACTTC. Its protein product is CAHWGGRAEVSYEQYF.

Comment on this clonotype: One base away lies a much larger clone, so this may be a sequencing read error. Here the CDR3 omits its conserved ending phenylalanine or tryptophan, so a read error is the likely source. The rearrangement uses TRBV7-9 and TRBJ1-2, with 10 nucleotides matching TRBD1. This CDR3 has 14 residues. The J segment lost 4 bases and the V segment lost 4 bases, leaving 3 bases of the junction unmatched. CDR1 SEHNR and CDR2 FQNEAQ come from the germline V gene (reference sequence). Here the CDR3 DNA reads TGTGCCAGCAGCTCGACAGGGGGCATCTATGGCTACACCTCC. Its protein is CASSSTGGIYGYTS.

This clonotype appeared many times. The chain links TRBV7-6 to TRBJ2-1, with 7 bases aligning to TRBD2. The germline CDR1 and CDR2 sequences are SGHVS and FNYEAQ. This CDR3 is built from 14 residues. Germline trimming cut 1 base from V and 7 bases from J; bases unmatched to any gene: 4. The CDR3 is CASSLGRAGNEQFF. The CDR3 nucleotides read TGTGCCAGCAGCTTAGGGAGAGCGGGGAATGAGCAGTTCTTC.